This T cell receptor (beta chain) is drawn from a study of PD-1 blockade in classical Hodgkin lymphoma. TCRdb keeps only in-frame clones here, not all; method: immunoSEQ multiplex PCR. The table shows tens of thousands of clones, with 82% occurring only once. Trimming at V came to 0 bases and at J to 3 bases, leaving 5 bases not matched to a gene. CDR3 length equals 16 residues. CDR1 is LGHNA, CDR2 YSLEER, per germline. Time point given: cycle 4 day 1 (C4D1), after around six weeks of nivolumab. Each of the patients experienced relapse following autologous stem cell transplantation, and their brentuximab vedotin exposure differed. The sample holds a few counts of this clone.

This TCR was recovered from a human donor with classical Hodgkin lymphoma. Here the sequenced sample was peripheral blood mononuclear cells (PBMCs), taken before the fourth cycle of nivolumab. The rearrangement links TRBV4-3 to TRBJ2-7; 10 bases line up with TRBD2. Here the CDR3 reads CASSQDRASGGYEQYF. For the CDR3, the DNA is TGCGCCAGCAGCCAAGATCGGGCTAGCGGGGGCTACGAGCAGTACTTC.